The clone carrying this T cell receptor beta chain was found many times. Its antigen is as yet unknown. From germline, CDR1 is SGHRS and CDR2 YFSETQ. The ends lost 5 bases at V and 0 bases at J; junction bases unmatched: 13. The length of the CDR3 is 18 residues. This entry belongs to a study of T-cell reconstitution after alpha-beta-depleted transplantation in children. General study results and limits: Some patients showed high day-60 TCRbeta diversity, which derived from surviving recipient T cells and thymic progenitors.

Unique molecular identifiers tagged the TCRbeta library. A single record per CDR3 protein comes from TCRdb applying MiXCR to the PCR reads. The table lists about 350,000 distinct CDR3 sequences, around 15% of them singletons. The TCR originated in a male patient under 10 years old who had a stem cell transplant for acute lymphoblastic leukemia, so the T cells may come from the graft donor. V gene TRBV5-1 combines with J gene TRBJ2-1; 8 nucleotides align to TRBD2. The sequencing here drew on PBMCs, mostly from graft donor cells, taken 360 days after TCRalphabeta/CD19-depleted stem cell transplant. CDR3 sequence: CASRHAPAGGSSYNEQFF. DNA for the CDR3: TGCGCCAGCAGGCACGCTCCGGCGGGAGGCAGCTCCTACAATGAGCAGTTCTTC.